These 24 T cell receptor beta chains came from one sample sequenced in a study of CD8 T cells in ankylosing spondylitis. Broader study findings: A motif of under ten highly homologous TCR beta variants was seen as apparently characteristic of ankylosing spondylitis blood.

No antigen has been assigned to these receptors. One entry per CDR3 protein, called by TCRdb with MiXCR from the 5' RACE reads. There are some 800,000 distinct CDR3 sequences in the sample; approximately 12% occur only once, and 0.51% lies in the top ten. The specimen was blood, either unsorted or a sorted T cell fraction (not recorded which). These receptors all stem from a male donor with ankylosing spondylitis.

The rearrangement uses TRBV7-2 and TRBJ1-5; tentative D call: TRBD1 (6 bases). The CDR3 contains 15 residues. Trimming took off 4 bases at V and 6 bases at J, with 16 bases between the two ends. The germline CDR1 and CDR2 sequences are SGHTA and FQGNSA. CDR3 coding DNA: TGTGCCAGCAGCTCCCGGAGGGGGTCCGGTCAGCCCCAGCATTTT. It encodes CASSSRRGSGQPQHF.

The J gene is TRBJ1-6, the V gene TRBV20-1; D might be TRBD1 (5 bases). This CDR3 is 14 amino acids long. CDR1 DFQATT and CDR2 SNEGSKA come from the germline V gene (reference sequence). The V end lost 0 bases, the J end lost 8 bases, and 11 bases lay between the germline ends. CDR3 in amino acids: CSARDLEGHSPLHF. CDR3 DNA: TGCAGTGCTAGAGATCTCGAGGGGCATTCACCCCTCCACTTT.

This clonotype was recorded many times. This chain joins TRBV20-1 and TRBJ2-3; D is uncertain. CDR3 size: 15 residues. The ends were cut back, 1 base at V and 3 bases at J, with 14 bases in the middle. Germline assignment: CDR1 DFQATT and CDR2 SNEGSKA (reference sequence). The chain's CDR3 is CSARGTVPTTDTQYF. CDR3 sequence (DNA): TGCAGTGCTAGAGGTACAGTGCCAACTACAGATACGCAGTATTTT.

This clonotype was seen just once. The rearrangement links TRBV5-8 to TRBJ2-3; tentatively, D is TRBD2 (5 bases). The V gene lost 2 bases and the J gene lost 4 bases, with 8 bases spanning the gap. The V gene's germline CDR1 is SGHTS and CDR2 YDEGEE. The CDR3 extends over 13 amino acids. Written as DNA, the CDR3 is TGTGCCAGCAGCTTTTTCGGGGCAGATACGCAGTATTTT. As protein: CASSFFGADTQYF.

This clonotype was found a few times. The chain carries TRBV18 and TRBJ2-7, with 10 bases aligning to TRBD2. Germline loops: CDR1 KGHSH, CDR2 LQKENI. After removal of 1 base from V and 3 bases from J, the junction contained 6 bases not matched to a gene. The CDR3 has 16 residues. The CDR3 bases are TGTGCCAGCTCACCACGCGGAGCGGGAGGGATCTACGAGCAGTACTTC. This gives the protein CASSPRGAGGIYEQYF. Based on the CDR3 plus reference TRBV18 and TRBJ2-7, the full variable domain is NAGVMQNPRHLVRRRGQEARLRCSPMKGHSHVYWYRQLPEEGLKFMVYLQKENIIDESGMPKERFSAEFPKEGPSILRIQQVVRGDSAAYFCASSPRGAGGIYEQYFGPGTRLTVT.

In its sample, this clonotype was seen a few times. The chain links TRBV6-5 to TRBJ1-3; D remains ambiguous. V gave up 7 bases and J gave up 2 bases, with 12 bases separating them. This CDR3 is built from 14 residues. The germline gives CDR1 MNHEY, CDR2 SVGAGI. The CDR3 nucleotides are TGTGCCAGCATACTCCCGGATCCTGGAAACACCATATATTTT. Encoded protein: CASILPDPGNTIYF.

V and J are TRBV6-2 or TRBV6-3 and TRBJ2-7; 8 bases map to TRBD2. The CDR3 is 15 residues long. Trimming at V came to 5 bases and at J to 3 bases, leaving 9 bases not matched to a gene. Germline lookup yields CDR1 MNHEY and CDR2 SVGEGT. CDR3 bases: TGTGCCAGCAGTAACCCTGGACTAGCCAGCTACGAGCAGTACTTC. Its translation: CASSNPGLASYEQYF.

V and J are TRBV6-1 and TRBJ2-1; either TRBD1 or TRBD2 may fit D (5 bases each). Germline CDR1 reads MNHNS; CDR2 reads SASEGT. V lost 6 bases and J 10 bases, leaving 16 bases between the germline ends. The CDR3 runs to 13 residues. CDR3 bases: TGTGCCAGCAGCCGCCCGGGACGGAAGGAGCAGTTCTTC. It is translated as CASSRPGRKEQFF.

V is TRBV5-3 and J is TRBJ2-4; D gene ambiguous. TRBV5-3 is noted as an ORF with a role that remains uncertain. Trimming left V 8 bases short and J 5 bases short, with 23 bases between. The CDR3 covers 16 residues. The CDR3 nucleotides are TGTGCCAGCGGCCCCGGACGCTTCGGCGCGGAAAACATTCAGTACTTC. It encodes CASGPGRFGAENIQYF.

This clonotype was counted only a few times. The gene calls are TRBV7-2 and TRBJ2-7; weak D call: TRBD2 (6 bases). The V end lost 1 base, the J end lost 1 base, and 17 bases lay between the germline ends. This CDR3 has 17 residues. The germline gives CDR1 SGHTA, CDR2 FQGNSA. Written as DNA, the CDR3 is TGTGCCAGCAGCTTAGGGGCTGTGGGGAGGAGGTCCTACGAGCAGTACTTC. Protein: CASSLGAVGRRSYEQYF.

This clonotype has more than one count but fewer than ten. The gene calls are TRBV5-5 and TRBJ1-1; TRBD1 might be the D (5 bases). The V end was cut by 6 bases, the J end by 1 base, with 10 bases between. CDR1 and CDR2 from the germline V gene are SGHKS and YYEKEE (reference sequence). The CDR3 length is 13 residues. The CDR3 here is CASKKGRNTEAFF. Here the CDR3 DNA reads TGTGCCAGCAAGAAGGGGAGGAACACTGAAGCTTTCTTT.

The V and J genes are TRBV27 and TRBJ2-1; 9 nucleotides match TRBD2. The J segment lost 3 bases and the V segment lost 3 bases, leaving 3 bases of the junction unmatched. This CDR3 is built from 15 residues. Germline values: CDR1 MNHEY, CDR2 SMNVEV (reference sequence). CDR3 DNA: TGTGCCAGCAGTTTCGGGCGGGGGGGCTACAATGAGCAGTTCTTC. Translation: CASSFGRGGYNEQFF.

The chain carries TRBV5-1 and TRBJ2-2; TRBD1 aligns across 8 bases. This CDR3 contains 15 residues. Per germline, CDR1 SGHRS and CDR2 YFSETQ. Trimming took 0 bases from V and 5 from J; bases not matched to a gene: 3. The CDR3 region has the DNA TGCGCCAGCAGCTTGGTTGGGACAGGTACCGGGGAGCTGTTTTTT. It specifies CASSLVGTGTGELFF.

This rearrangement joins TRBV20-1 to TRBJ1-1; 8 bases match TRBD1. The CDR3 covers 14 residues. The germline gives CDR1 DFQATT, CDR2 SNEGSKA (reference sequence). J gave up 7 bases and V 1 base, and 8 bases lay outside the gene matches. The CDR3 region has the DNA TGCAGTGCTAGAGTGATCGGACAGGGTATTGAAGCTTTCTTT. This codes for CSARVIGQGIEAFF.

This clonotype was detected a few times. This rearrangement joins TRBV5-1 to TRBJ2-3; D not resolved. The CDR3 is made up of 15 amino acids. Trimming shortened V by 4 bases and J by 6 bases, and 18 bases separated the two germline ends. The germline CDR1 and CDR2 sequences are SGHRS and YFSETQ. The CDR3 loop is CASSRAPVSSDTQYF. Here the CDR3 DNA reads TGCGCCAGCAGCCGGGCCCCTGTCTCGTCGGATACGCAGTATTTT.

The V gene is TRBV20-1, the J gene TRBJ2-3; possible D gene TRBD1, 6 bases. CDR1 and CDR2 (germline): DFQATT, SNEGSKA (reference sequence). V was cut by 6 bases and J by 6 bases, with 13 bases left in between. CDR3 size: 12 residues. CDR3 bases: TGCAGTGCCCCCGGACAGCCGGATACGCAGTATTTT. Translation gives CSAPGQPDTQYF.

The sample holds many counts of this clonotype. V usage is TRBV4-2 and J usage is TRBJ2-2, with a possible D match to TRBD1 (7 bases). There are 18 residues in the CDR3. V was cut by 1 base and J by 3 bases, with 18 bases left in between. Germline V gene sequence: CDR1 LGHNA, CDR2 YNFKEQ. In DNA, the CDR3 is TGTGCCAGCAGCCAAGGGTTCGGTCAGGGGGAGGACACCGGGGAGCTGTTTTTT. It encodes CASSQGFGQGEDTGELFF.

This clonotype came up many times. This rearrangement joins TRBV7-3 to TRBJ2-3; 8 bases line up with TRBD1. The V segment lost 3 bases and the J segment 1 base; nucleotides outside the gene matches: 3. Germline lookup yields CDR1 SGHTA and CDR2 FQGTGA. The CDR3 has 15 residues. Here the CDR3 reads CASSLTGVGTDTQYF. The CDR3 bases are TGTGCCAGCAGCTTGACAGGGGTTGGCACAGATACGCAGTATTTT.

Ten or more counts support this clonotype. J is TRBJ2-1 and V is TRBV20-1; D remains ambiguous. The V gene's germline CDR1 is DFQATT and CDR2 SNEGSKA (reference sequence). This CDR3 is built from 11 residues. V lost 2 bases to trimming and J lost 4 bases, with 3 bases between them. As DNA, the CDR3 is TGCAGTGCTAGAAATTACAATGAGCAGTTCTTC. Residues: CSARNYNEQFF.

This clonotype was observed a handful of times. This sequence joins TRBV20-1 and TRBJ2-1, with D perhaps given as TRBD1 or TRBD2 (6 bases each). Germline V lookup: CDR1 DFQATT, CDR2 SNEGSKA (reference sequence). This CDR3 region has 16 residues. V was cut by 0 bases and J by 4 bases, with 16 bases left in between. CDR3 protein: CSAREGGTGLYNEQFF. The CDR3 DNA reads TGCAGTGCTAGAGAAGGGGGGACGGGACTTTACAATGAGCAGTTCTTC.

This clonotype showed up just a few times. V and J are TRBV10-3 and TRBJ1-6; possible D gene TRBD1, 5 bases. This CDR3 contains 13 residues. With 7 bases removed from V and 7 bases from J, the gap between germline ends came to 11 bases. The germline gives CDR1 ENHRY, CDR2 SYGVKD. As DNA, the CDR3 is TGTGCCATCACCCCTAGACAGAATTCACCCCTCCACTTT. Residues: CAITPRQNSPLHF.

There are a few counts of this clonotype. J is TRBJ2-4 and V is TRBV28, with D uncertain. The CDR3 loop spans 17 amino acids. Germline V gene data show CDR1 as MDHEN and CDR2 as SYDVKM. Deletions cut 3 bases from V and 0 bases from J, with 15 bases between. CDR3 DNA: TGTGCCAGCAGTTTTCGGGTAGGCAAGAAAGCCAAAAACATTCAGTACTTC. It specifies CASSFRVGKKAKNIQYF.

The rearrangement joins TRBV7-2 to TRBJ2-7; D uncertain. Germline V gives CDR1 SGHTA, CDR2 FQGNSA. Trimming stripped 6 bases from V and 5 bases from J, with 8 bases between. The CDR3 loop spans 11 amino acids. The CDR3 region is CTSSPLNEQYF. CDR3 coding DNA: TGTACCAGCAGTCCCCTTAACGAGCAGTACTTC.

This clonotype was picked up a small number of times. J is TRBJ1-1 and V is TRBV7-6; D gene uncertain. CDR3 length: 13 residues. Germline V gives CDR1 SGHVS, CDR2 FNYEAQ. Trimming shortened V by 5 bases and J by 1 base, and 8 bases separated the two germline ends. The CDR3 protein is CASSQDTNTEAFF. CDR3 sequence (DNA): TGTGCCAGCAGCCAAGACACGAACACTGAAGCTTTCTTT.